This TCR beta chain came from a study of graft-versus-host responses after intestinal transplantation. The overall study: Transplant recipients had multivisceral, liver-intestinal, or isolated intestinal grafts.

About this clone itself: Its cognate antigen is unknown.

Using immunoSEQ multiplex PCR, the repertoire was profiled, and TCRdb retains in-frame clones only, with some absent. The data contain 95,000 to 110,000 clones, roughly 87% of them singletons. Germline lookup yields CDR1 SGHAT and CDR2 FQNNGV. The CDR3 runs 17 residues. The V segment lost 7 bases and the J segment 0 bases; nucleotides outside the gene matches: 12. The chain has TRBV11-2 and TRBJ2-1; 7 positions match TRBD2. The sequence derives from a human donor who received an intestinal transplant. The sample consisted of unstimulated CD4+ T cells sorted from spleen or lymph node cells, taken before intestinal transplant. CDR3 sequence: CASTRRGGSSSYNEQFF. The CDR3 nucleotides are TGTGCCAGCACCCGGAGGGGCGGGAGTTCCTCCTACAATGAGCAGTTCTTC.